The rows below give T cell receptor beta chains drawn from one sample of a study of CD8+ T cells in alopecia areata. Libraries were prepared by immunoSEQ multiplex PCR; TCRdb keeps only in-frame clonotypes and omits some of them. This sample has around 35,000 clones, with about 60% found just once. Material for sequencing was NKG2D-high CD8+ T cells sorted from blood. All receptors derive from a human donor with alopecia areata. The CDR3 runs from the conserved cysteine through the conserved F or W. D genes are given only for firm matches. Size is omitted from some rows. Given values are once, few, many or a class for expanded clones.

cdr3_nt	cdr3_aa	v_call	clone_size	d_call	j_call
TGTGCCAGCAGTTTGGGCACAGATACGCAGTATTTT	CASSLGTDTQYF	TRBV7-9	.	.	TRBJ2-3
TGTGCCAGCAGCTTAGCGCGGCATTCGGGGATGTATCAAGAGACCCAGTACTTC	CASSLARHSGMYQETQYF	TRBV7-2	.	.	TRBJ2-5
TGCGCCAGCAGCCAAGATAGAGGGCTGAACACTGAAGCTTTCTTT	CASSQDRGLNTEAFF	TRBV4-3	.	.	TRBJ1-1
TGTGCCAGCAGCTTAGTACGGGACCCCTACGAGCAGTACTTC	CASSLVRDPYEQYF	TRBV7-9	.	.	TRBJ2-7
TGCGCCAGCAGCCAAGATGGGGAGGGGACGATACAACTGTACTTC	CASSQDGEGTIQLYF	TRBV4-3	.	TRBD2	TRBJ2-7
TGTGCCAGCAGCTTAGGTACAGGACACACTGAAGCTTTCTTT	CASSLGTGHTEAFF	TRBV7-9	few	.	TRBJ1-1
TGTGCCAGCAGCTTCCGGGGCGGCATCGGCTACACCTTC	CASSFRGGIGYTF	TRBV7-3	.	.	TRBJ1-2
TGTGCCAGCAGCCCAGGGGGGGGAGATACGCAGTATTTT	CASSPGGGDTQYF	TRBV7-9	.	.	TRBJ2-3
TGTGCCAGCAGCTTAGGCGAGGGGGCAGATGGCTACACCTTC	CASSLGEGADGYTF	TRBV7-9	.	TRBD1	TRBJ1-2
TGCAGCGTCGTACAGGCATCCGGGGAGCTGTTTTTT	CSVVQASGELFF	TRBV29-1	.	.	TRBJ2-2
TGTGCCAGCAGCCCCCTGAGACTAGCTGGCGAGCAGTACTTC	CASSPLRLAGEQYF	TRBV11-2	few	TRBD2	TRBJ2-7
TGCGCCAGCAGCCAAGGGCAGCCATTGGGGAGTAAATCACCCCTCCACTTT	CASSQGQPLGSKSPLHF	TRBV4-1	.	.	TRBJ1-6
TGTGCCAGCAGTTCGCATTCCGGGAACCTAGGAAATGAGCAGTTCTTC	CASSSHSGNLGNEQFF	TRBV7-9	.	.	TRBJ2-1
TGTGCCAGCAGCTTCTTCGCGAGGGGGGTCACCACAGATACGCAGTATTTT	CASSFFARGVTTDTQYF	TRBV7-8	.	.	TRBJ2-3
TGTGCCAGCAGACATCAGGTATTCAATCAGCCCCAGCATTTT	CASRHQVFNQPQHF	TRBV28	few	.	TRBJ1-5
TGTGCCAGCAGCGGACTAGGTTACAATGAGCAGTTCTTC	CASSGLGYNEQFF	TRBV28	.	TRBD2	TRBJ2-1
TGTGCCAGCAGCCCGGAGGGTTCCTCGGGGTTCGAGCAGTACTTC	CASSPEGSSGFEQYF	TRBV7-9	.	.	TRBJ2-7
TGCAGCGTTTCAGGAGCCATGAACACTGAAGCTTTCTTT	CSVSGAMNTEAFF	TRBV29-1	once	.	TRBJ1-1
TGTGCCAGCAGCTTGCCATCGGGGGGCCCCGAAAAACTGTTTTTT	CASSLPSGGPEKLFF	TRBV7-9	.	.	TRBJ1-4
TGTGCCAGCAGCTTAGCAGGTGGTCCTAGTCCTTGGGGTACGCAGTATTTT	CASSLAGGPSPWGTQYF	TRBV7-8	few	.	TRBJ2-3
TGTGCCAGCAGCCCCTGGGACTCGGCCTACGAGCAGTACTTC	CASSPWDSAYEQYF	TRBV5-4	.	.	TRBJ2-7
TGTGCCAGCAGCTTAGGCGGGGGGGACCATGATACGCAGTATTTT	CASSLGGGDHDTQYF	TRBV7-2	medium-sized	TRBD2	TRBJ2-3
TGTGCCAGCAGCGTAGAGGCGACCCTAGAGACCCAGTACTTC	CASSVEATLETQYF	TRBV9	.	.	TRBJ2-5
TGTGCCAGCAGGGGGAGGGACACCTTGGGAGAGACCCAGTACTTC	CASRGRDTLGETQYF	TRBV28	many	.	TRBJ2-5
TGTGCCAGCAGCTTGGTGCGGGACGTCCACTTT	CASSLVRDVHF	TRBV5-5	.	.	TRBJ1-6
TGTGCCAGCAGCCGTTTACAGGCGGCTAACTATGGCTACACCTTC	CASSRLQAANYGYTF	TRBV2	.	.	TRBJ1-2
TGTGCCAGCAGCTTTGGCGGCGCCTACGAGCAGTACTTC	CASSFGGAYEQYF	TRBV7-9	.	.	TRBJ2-7